This TCR beta chain originates from a study of cytomegalovirus exposure and HLA in healthy donors. General study results and limits: It was around 160 TCR beta chains that were listed as cytomegalovirus-associated. Earlier results showed most TCR beta V segments being productive about 87% or about 30% of the time. The authors later found TCR association rates varying by HLA locus, with DRB1 most and HLA-C fewest.

Vbeta (60) and Jbeta (13) primers were used in the PCR. Sequenced by immunoSEQ multiplex PCR; TCRdb stores in-frame clones only, minus some. Among 120,000 to 150,000 clones listed, over 60% were seen once. This CDR3 has 13 residues. Germline V CDR1 and CDR2: LGHNT, FRNRAP. Trimming stripped 2 bases from V and 5 bases from J, with 9 bases between. Of note for this clone: Antigen specificity is unknown.

The chain is built from TRBV12-5 and TRBJ1-1, with a possible D match to TRBD1 (5 bases). The sample consisted of PBMCs. The TCR comes from a man aged 35-49 years in good health and CMV-seronegative. DNA for the CDR3: TGTGCTAGTGGTTTGAAGGGGAATACTGAAGCTTTCTTT. Its translation: CASGLKGNTEAFF. Complete variable domain (other parts from reference TRBV12-5 and TRBJ1-1): DARVTQTPRHKVTEMGQEVTMRCQPILGHNTVFWYRQTMMQGLELLAYFRNRAPLDDSGMPKDRFSAEMPDATLATLKIQPSEPRDSAVYFCASGLKGNTEAFFGQGTRLTVV.